This passage covers 30 T cell receptor beta chains from one sample sequenced in a study of blood T cell repertoires in COVID-19. Data came from immunoSEQ multiplex PCR; TCRdb stores just in-frame clones and leaves some out. The sample consists of approximately 220,000 clones, 85% to 90% of them appearing once. What was sequenced was PBMCs or T cells enriched from blood (not recorded which). The source of these receptors is a man under 40 who had recovered from COVID-19.

This chain uses TRBV29-1 with TRBJ1-1; no clear D. The V and J ends lost 2 bases and 0 bases respectively, with 4 bases between them. The germline V gene has CDR1 SQVTM and CDR2 ANQGSEA. The CDR3 extends over 12 amino acids. CDR3 DNA: TGCAGCGTTGAACCCGTGAACACTGAAGCTTTCTTT. Protein sequence: CSVEPVNTEAFF.

The gene calls are TRBV7-8 and TRBJ2-5, with TRBD2 identical over 14 bases. After removal of 4 bases from V and 13 bases from J, the junction contained 14 bases not matched to a gene. The CDR3 length is 16 residues. Germline V gene data show CDR1 as SGHVS and CDR2 as FQNEAQ. The CDR3 loop reads CASSSRPGTSGGGGYF. DNA of the CDR3: TGTGCCAGCAGCTCGAGACCCGGGACTAGCGGGGGTGGAGGGTACTTC.

The chain uses TRBV5-6 and TRBJ1-6; a possible D gene is TRBD1 (5 bases). CDR3 size: 16 residues. Germline CDR1 and CDR2: SGHDT and YYEEEE. Trimming removed 3 bases at V and 4 bases at J, with 14 bases between. Written as DNA, the CDR3 is TGTGCCAGCAGCTCCCAGACAGCAAGGTATAATTCACCCCTCCACTTT. As protein: CASSSQTARYNSPLHF.

The J gene is TRBJ1-1, the V gene TRBV19; D possibly corresponds to TRBD1 (5 bases). The CDR3 spans 11 residues. From germline, CDR1 is LNHDA and CDR2 SQIVND (reference sequence). The V gene lost 4 bases and the J gene lost 5 bases, with 5 bases spanning the gap. The CDR3 DNA reads TGTGCCAGTAGTACAGGGACTGAAGCTTTCTTT. Translated, it gives CASSTGTEAFF. Combining the CDR3 with reference TRBV19 and TRBJ1-1 gives the whole variable domain DGGITQSPKYLFRKEGQNVTLSCEQNLNHDAMYWYRQDPGQGLRLIYYSQIVNDFQKGDIAEGYSVSREKKESFPLTVTSAQKNPTAFYLCASSTGTEAFFGQGTRLTVV.

In its sample, this clone was seen once. V is TRBV19 and J is TRBJ1-5, with 7 bases lining up with TRBD1. This CDR3 is 20 amino acids long. With 2 bases clipped from V and 3 bases from J, the junction kept 19 bases outside the gene matches. Per germline, CDR1 LNHDA and CDR2 SQIVND (reference sequence). CDR3 region: CASSISPGQIRTRSNQPQHF. CDR3 sequence (DNA): TGTGCCAGTAGTATATCTCCGGGACAGATTCGTACTCGTTCCAATCAGCCCCAGCATTTT.

This chain uses TRBV9 with TRBJ2-3, with 7 bases identical to TRBD2. Germline-derived CDR1 and CDR2 are SGDLS and YYNGEE. Trimming cost V 0 bases and J 6 bases; bases outside gene matches: 1. CDR3 length: 13 amino acids. CDR3 protein: CASSVDSGDTQYF. The CDR3 DNA sequence: TGTGCCAGCAGCGTAGATAGCGGGGATACGCAGTATTTT.

This chain joins TRBV2 and TRBJ2-1; 8 positions match TRBD2. This CDR3 is built from 16 residues. CDR1 is SNHLY and CDR2 is FYNNEI in the germline V gene. V was pared by 8 bases and J by 3 bases, with 12 bases of the junction left unmatched. As DNA, the CDR3 is TGTGCCAGCCGACGAATGGCGGGGGGACACTACAATGAGCAGTTCTTC. Translation gives CASRRMAGGHYNEQFF.

In DNA, the CDR3 is TGTGCCAGCAGTTTCGGGGAGGGTTCGATCTACGAGCAGTACTTC. Translating it yields CASSFGEGSIYEQYF. The chain recombines TRBV28 with TRBJ2-7; 7 positions agree with TRBD2. Germline V lookup: CDR1 MDHEN, CDR2 SYDVKM. This CDR3 spans 15 amino acids. Trimming at V came to 3 bases and at J to 3 bases, leaving 8 bases not matched to a gene.

J is TRBJ2-1 and V is TRBV4-2; a possible D gene is TRBD2 (7 bases). Germline-derived CDR1 and CDR2 are LGHNA and YNFKEQ. The CDR3 runs to 14 residues. Trimming stripped 0 bases from V and 10 bases from J, with 13 bases between. CDR3 protein: CASSQDKGGPEQFF. The CDR3 nucleotides read TGTGCCAGCAGCCAAGATAAGGGGGGGCCGGAGCAGTTCTTC.

V and J are TRBV11-2 and TRBJ2-1; 9 nucleotides agree with TRBD1. The CDR3 is 15 residues long. The trim removed 6 bases at V and 7 bases at J, leaving 10 bases unmatched. Germline assignment: CDR1 SGHAT and CDR2 FQNNGV. The CDR3 is CASRPVTGGRNEQFF. The CDR3 DNA is TGTGCCAGCAGGCCGGTTACAGGGGGCAGGAATGAGCAGTTCTTC.

The chain is built from TRBV6-5 and TRBJ2-1, with 16 bases aligning to TRBD2. Germline assignment: CDR1 MNHEY and CDR2 SVGAGI. V gave up 0 bases and J gave up 16 bases; unmatched junction bases: 6. This CDR3 has 15 amino acids. Here the CDR3 DNA reads TGTGCCAGCAGTTACTCTGGGACTAGCGGGAGGGCCGATTTCTTC. The encoded protein is CASSYSGTSGRADFF.

The V and J genes are TRBV30 and TRBJ1-6, with D unresolved. CDR1 GTSNPN and CDR2 SVGIG come from the germline V gene (reference sequence). The CDR3 is made up of 17 amino acids. V was trimmed by 4 bases and J by 0 bases, leaving 16 bases between them. The CDR3 loop reads CAWTGAGGSSYNSPLHF. Here the CDR3 DNA reads TGTGCCTGGACGGGTGCTGGAGGGAGCTCCTATAATTCACCCCTCCACTTT.

V and J are TRBV3-1 (or the pseudogene TRBV3-2) and TRBJ1-3; D unresolved. The CDR3 totals 15 residues. Per germline, CDR1 LGHDT and CDR2 YNNKEL (reference sequence). Trimming shortened V by 1 base and J by 8 bases, and 15 bases separated the two germline ends. The CDR3 protein is CASSQVGARGDTIYF. The CDR3 DNA reads as TGTGCCAGCAGCCAAGTGGGAGCCCGGGGAGACACCATATATTTT.

This chain links TRBV4-3 with TRBJ2-5; D might be TRBD1 (6 bases). Looked up from germline, CDR1 is LGHNA and CDR2 is YSLEER. The CDR3 runs 15 residues. The ends were cut back, 1 base at V and 5 bases at J, with 14 bases in the middle. Here the CDR3 reads CASSQAGTRRETQYF. For the CDR3, the DNA is TGCGCCAGCAGCCAAGCCGGGACACGGAGGGAGACCCAGTACTTC.

The chain recombines TRBV10-1 with TRBJ1-1, with 7 bases identical to TRBD1. V shed 6 bases and J 6 bases; nucleotides not matched to a gene: 13. The CDR3 runs to 15 residues. From germline, CDR1 is WNHNN and CDR2 SYGVQD (reference sequence). CDR3: CASSPKQGPRSEAFF. In DNA, the CDR3 is TGCGCCAGCAGCCCAAAACAGGGGCCGAGGTCTGAAGCTTTCTTT.

J is TRBJ1-5 and V is TRBV6-1; D is possibly TRBD1 (6 bases). Per germline, CDR1 MNHNS and CDR2 SASEGT. CDR3 length: 14 residues. V lost 1 base and J 7 bases, leaving 11 bases between the germline ends. CDR3 sequence: CASSEGGGQQPQHF. CDR3 in DNA: TGTGCCAGCAGTGAAGGGGGGGGGCAGCAGCCCCAGCATTTT.

V and J are TRBV7-2 and TRBJ2-2, with a possible D match to TRBD2 (6 bases). Germline CDR1 reads SGHTA; CDR2 reads FQGNSA. The CDR3 runs to 14 residues. The V end was cut by 8 bases, the J end by 4 bases, with 14 bases between. The CDR3 DNA sequence: TGTGCCAGCCAACTAGCTTCTGGCACCGGGGAGCTGTTTTTT. Amino acid sequence: CASQLASGTGELFF.

This clone came up once. J is TRBJ2-1 and V is TRBV19, with 15 bases that match TRBD2. V lost 5 bases to trimming and J lost 7 bases; unmatched junction nucleotides: 3. The germline gives CDR1 LNHDA, CDR2 SQIVND (reference sequence). The CDR3 runs to 15 residues. CDR3 in DNA: TGTGCCAGTAGTCACGGACTAGCGGGAGGGAATGAGCAGTTCTTC. It translates to CASSHGLAGGNEQFF.

The gene calls are TRBV9 and TRBJ2-5; 9 bases line up with TRBD2. Germline CDR1 reads SGDLS; CDR2 reads YYNGEE. Trimming cost V 4 bases and J 3 bases; bases outside gene matches: 7. The length of the CDR3 is 15 residues. The CDR3 DNA reads as TGTGCCAGCAGCCCGACTAGCGGACCCAAAGAGACCCAGTACTTC. Residues: CASSPTSGPKETQYF.

The chain joins TRBV6-4 to TRBJ2-5; 8 nucleotides line up with TRBD1. This CDR3 contains 16 residues. Germline V gene data show CDR1 as MRHNA and CDR2 as SNTAGT. The V gene end was trimmed by 1 base and the J gene end by 4 bases; junction bases not matched to a gene: 8. The CDR3 region is CASSDCVTGDGETQYF. The CDR3 DNA is TGTGCCAGCAGTGACTGTGTGACAGGGGATGGAGAGACCCAGTACTTC.

The sample holds one count of this clone. CDR3 sequence reads: CASSYGGTQETQYF. CDR3 nucleotide sequence: TGTGCCAGCAGTTACGGGGGGACCCAAGAGACCCAGTACTTC. The chain carries TRBV6-2 or TRBV6-3 and TRBJ2-5; D perhaps matches TRBD2 (6 bases). This CDR3 is 14 amino acids long. V was trimmed by 2 bases and J by 1 base, leaving 8 bases between them. The germline gives CDR1 MNHEY, CDR2 SVGEGT.

The V call is TRBV27, the J call TRBJ2-7; D is ambiguous. V gave up 4 bases and J gave up 5 bases, with 12 bases separating them. The germline V gene has CDR1 MNHEY and CDR2 SMNVEV (reference sequence). The CDR3 is 13 residues long. CDR3 sequence reads: CASSWAITNEQYF. CDR3 coding DNA: TGTGCCAGCAGTTGGGCGATTACGAACGAGCAGTACTTC.

V usage is TRBV28 and J usage is TRBJ2-3; 11 nucleotides agree with TRBD1. With V trimmed by 5 bases and J by 4 bases, 5 bases remained unmatched. Germline values: CDR1 MDHEN, CDR2 SYDVKM. CDR3 length equals 15 residues. This CDR3 is CASSRRTGGSDTQYF. CDR3 sequence (DNA): TGTGCCAGCAGTCGCCGGACAGGGGGCTCAGATACGCAGTATTTT.

This sequence joins TRBV28 and TRBJ1-1; D may be TRBD1 (6 bases). V lost 5 bases to trimming and J lost 0 bases, with 10 bases between them. There are 14 residues in the CDR3. Per germline, CDR1 MDHEN and CDR2 SYDVKM. CDR3 sequence reads: CASSPGDVNTEAFF. The CDR3 region has the DNA TGTGCCAGCAGTCCAGGGGATGTGAACACTGAAGCTTTCTTT.

This chain connects TRBV9 to TRBJ2-2; TRBD2 aligns across 14 bases. Germline lookup yields CDR1 SGDLS and CDR2 YYNGEE. The junction had 5 bases not matched to a gene; V was cut back by 6 bases and J by 4 bases. The CDR3 is made up of 16 amino acids. CDR3 in DNA: TGTGCCAGCACGACGACTAGCGGGAGGGCCACCGGGGAGCTGTTTTTT. It yields the protein CASTTTSGRATGELFF.

This clone has only a few counts. The chain employs TRBV5-8 and TRBJ2-7; tentatively, D is TRBD2 (5 bases). V dropped 4 bases and J dropped 9 bases, with 23 bases sitting between them. From germline, CDR1 is SGHTS and CDR2 YDEGEE. This CDR3 is 15 amino acids long. The CDR3 bases are TGTGCCAGCAGCCTTCGTTCTAGCAACCCCCTTCGGCAGTACTTC. Its protein is CASSLRSSNPLRQYF.

The V and J genes are TRBV10-3 and TRBJ2-2; 8 bases are shared with TRBD1. Germline CDR1 and CDR2: ENHRY and SYGVKD. V trimming: 2 bases; J trimming: 5 bases; junction bases outside the gene matches: 13. The CDR3 has 18 residues. In DNA, the CDR3 is TGTGCCATCAGTGAGACCTCGGGACAGGCGATAGGGACCGGGGAGCTGTTTTTT. It is translated as CAISETSGQAIGTGELFF.

The chain is built from TRBV7-9 and TRBJ2-3; D perhaps matches TRBD1 (5 bases). The CDR3 loop spans 12 amino acids. V lost 11 bases to trimming and J lost 4 bases, with 13 bases between them. Germline V gene data show CDR1 as SEHNR and CDR2 as FQNEAQ (reference sequence). The CDR3: CAAVGVPDTQYF. DNA of the CDR3: TGTGCCGCGGTAGGGGTCCCAGATACGCAGTATTTT. Combining the CDR3 with reference TRBV7-9 and TRBJ2-3 gives the whole variable domain DTGVSQNPRHKITKRGQNVTFRCDPISEHNRLYWYRQTLGQGPEFLTYFQNEAQLEKSRLLSDRFSAERPKGSFSTLEIQRTEQGDSAMYLCAAVGVPDTQYFGPGTRLTVL.

This chain joins TRBV7-9 and TRBJ1-1; 7 nucleotides line up with TRBD1. Trimming cost V 0 bases and J 5 bases; bases outside gene matches: 9. From germline, CDR1 is SEHNR and CDR2 FQNEAQ (reference sequence). CDR3 length: 16 residues. CDR3 protein: CASSLARTGVRTEAFF. The DNA of the CDR3 is TGTGCCAGCAGCTTAGCCCGAACAGGGGTCAGGACTGAAGCTTTCTTT.

The count of this clone is one. The V call is TRBV30, the J call TRBJ1-2; D call uncertain. V was shortened by 1 base and J by 1 base, with 4 bases between the two germline ends. This CDR3 region has 12 residues. Germline values: CDR1 GTSNPN, CDR2 SVGIG (reference sequence). CDR3 in DNA: TGTGCCTGGAGTGAATATAACTATGGCTACACCTTC. This codes for CAWSEYNYGYTF. Variable domain in full (rest from reference TRBV30 and TRBJ1-2): SQTIHQWPATLVQPVGSPLSLECTVEGTSNPNLYWYRQAAGRGLQLLFYSVGIGQISSEVPQNLSASRPQDRQFILSSKKLLLSDSGFYLCAWSEYNYGYTFGSGTRLTVV.